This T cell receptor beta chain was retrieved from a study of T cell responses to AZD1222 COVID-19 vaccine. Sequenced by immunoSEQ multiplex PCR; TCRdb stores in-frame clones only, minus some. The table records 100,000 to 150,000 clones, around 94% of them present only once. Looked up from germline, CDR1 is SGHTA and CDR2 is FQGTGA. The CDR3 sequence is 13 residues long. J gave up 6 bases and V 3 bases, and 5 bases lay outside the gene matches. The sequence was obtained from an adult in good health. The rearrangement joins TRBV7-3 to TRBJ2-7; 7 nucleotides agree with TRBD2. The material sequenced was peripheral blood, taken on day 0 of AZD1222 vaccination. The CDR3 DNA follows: TGTGCCAGCAGCTTCACTAGCGCCGGCGAGCAGTACTTC. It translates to CASSFTSAGEQYF. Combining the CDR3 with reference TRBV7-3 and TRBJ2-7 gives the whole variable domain GAGVSQTPSNKVTEKGKYVELRCDPISGHTALYWYRQSLGQGPEFLIYFQGTGAADDSGLPNDRFFAVRPEGSVSTLKIQRTERGDSAVYLCASSFTSAGEQYFGPGTRLTVT.